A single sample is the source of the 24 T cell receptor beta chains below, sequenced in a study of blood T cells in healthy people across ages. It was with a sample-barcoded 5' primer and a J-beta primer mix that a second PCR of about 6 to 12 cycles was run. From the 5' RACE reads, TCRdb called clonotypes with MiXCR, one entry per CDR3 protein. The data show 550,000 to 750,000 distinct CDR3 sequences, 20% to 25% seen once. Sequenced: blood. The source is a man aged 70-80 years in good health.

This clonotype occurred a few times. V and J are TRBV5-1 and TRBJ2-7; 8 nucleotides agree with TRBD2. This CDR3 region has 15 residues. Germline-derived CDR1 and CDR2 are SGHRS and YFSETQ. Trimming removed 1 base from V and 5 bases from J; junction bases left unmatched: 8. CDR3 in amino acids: CASSLFSGSGHEQYF. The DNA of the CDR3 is TGCGCCAGCAGCTTGTTCAGCGGGAGCGGCCACGAGCAGTACTTC. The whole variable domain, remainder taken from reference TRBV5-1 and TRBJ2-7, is KAGVTQTPRYLIKTRGQQVTLSCSPISGHRSVSWYQQTPGQGLQFLFEYFSETQRNKGNFPGRFSGRQFSNSRSEMNVSTLELGDSALYLCASSLFSGSGHEQYFGPGTRLTVT.

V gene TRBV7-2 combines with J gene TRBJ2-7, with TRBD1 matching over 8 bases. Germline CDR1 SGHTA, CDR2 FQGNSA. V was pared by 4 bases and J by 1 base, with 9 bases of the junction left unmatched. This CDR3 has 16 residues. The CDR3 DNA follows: TGTGCCAGCAGCTGGACGGTAACAGGGGGATCCTACGAGCAGTACTTC. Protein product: CASSWTVTGGSYEQYF.

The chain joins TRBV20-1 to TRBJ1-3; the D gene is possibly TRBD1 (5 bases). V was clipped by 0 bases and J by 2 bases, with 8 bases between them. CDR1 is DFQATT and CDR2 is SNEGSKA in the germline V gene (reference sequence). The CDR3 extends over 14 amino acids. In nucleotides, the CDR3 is TGCAGTGCTAGAGATGAGGGGCCTGGAAACACCATATATTTT. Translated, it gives CSARDEGPGNTIYF.

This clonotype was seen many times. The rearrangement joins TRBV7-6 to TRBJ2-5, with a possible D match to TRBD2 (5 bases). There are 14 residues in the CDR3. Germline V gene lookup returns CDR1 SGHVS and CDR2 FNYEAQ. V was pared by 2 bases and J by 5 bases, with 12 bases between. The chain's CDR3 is CASSLISGFETQYF. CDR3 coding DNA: TGTGCCAGCAGCTTAATATCGGGGTTTGAGACCCAGTACTTC.

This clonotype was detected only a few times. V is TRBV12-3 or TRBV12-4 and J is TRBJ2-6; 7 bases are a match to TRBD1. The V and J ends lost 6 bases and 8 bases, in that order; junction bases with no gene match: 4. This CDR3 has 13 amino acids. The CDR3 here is CASRSTGSNVLTF. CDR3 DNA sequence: TGTGCCAGCAGATCGACAGGGTCCAACGTCCTGACTTTC.

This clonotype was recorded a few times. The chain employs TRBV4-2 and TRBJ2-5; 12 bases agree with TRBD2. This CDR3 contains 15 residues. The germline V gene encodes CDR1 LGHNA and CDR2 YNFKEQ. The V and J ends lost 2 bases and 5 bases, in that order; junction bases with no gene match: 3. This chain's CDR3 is CASSQLLAGGETQYF. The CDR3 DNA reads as TGTGCCAGCAGCCAACTACTAGCGGGAGGTGAGACCCAGTACTTC.

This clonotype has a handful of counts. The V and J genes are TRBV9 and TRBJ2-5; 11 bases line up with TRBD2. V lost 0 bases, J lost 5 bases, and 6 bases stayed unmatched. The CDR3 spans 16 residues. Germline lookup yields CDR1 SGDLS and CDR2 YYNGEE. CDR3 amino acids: CASSVDLAGGLETQYF. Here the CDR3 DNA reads TGTGCCAGCAGCGTAGATCTAGCGGGAGGATTGGAGACCCAGTACTTC.

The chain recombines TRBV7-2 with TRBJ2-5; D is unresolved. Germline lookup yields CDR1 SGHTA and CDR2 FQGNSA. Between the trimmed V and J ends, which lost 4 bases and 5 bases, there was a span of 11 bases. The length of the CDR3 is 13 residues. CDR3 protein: CASSSRVSETQYF. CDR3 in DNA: TGTGCCAGCAGCTCAAGGGTGAGCGAGACCCAGTACTTC.

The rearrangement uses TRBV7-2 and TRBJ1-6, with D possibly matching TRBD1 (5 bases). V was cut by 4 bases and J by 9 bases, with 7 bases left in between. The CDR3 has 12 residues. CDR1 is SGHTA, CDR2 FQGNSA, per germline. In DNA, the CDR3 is TGTGCCAGCAGCTCCAGGGCTTCACCCCTCCACTTT. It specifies CASSSRASPLHF.

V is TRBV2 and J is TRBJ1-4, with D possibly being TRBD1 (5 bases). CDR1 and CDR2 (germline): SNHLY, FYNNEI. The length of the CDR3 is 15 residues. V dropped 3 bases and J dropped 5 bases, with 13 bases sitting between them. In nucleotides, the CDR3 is TGTGCCAGCAGTGATGCCCCGGGGGGGAATGAAAAACTGTTTTTT. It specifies CASSDAPGGNEKLFF.

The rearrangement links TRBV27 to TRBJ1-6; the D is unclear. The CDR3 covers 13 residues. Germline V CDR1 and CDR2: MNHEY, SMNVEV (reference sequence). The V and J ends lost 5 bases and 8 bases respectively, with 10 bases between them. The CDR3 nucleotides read TGTGCCAGCAGTCTGGACGGATATTCACCCCTCCACTTT. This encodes CASSLDGYSPLHF.

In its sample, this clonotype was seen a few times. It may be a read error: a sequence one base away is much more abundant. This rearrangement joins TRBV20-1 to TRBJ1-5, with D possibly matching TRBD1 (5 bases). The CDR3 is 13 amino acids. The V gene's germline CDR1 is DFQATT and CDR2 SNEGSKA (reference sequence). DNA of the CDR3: TGCAGTGCTAGGGGGGATAGCAGTCAGCCCCAGCATTTT. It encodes CSARGDSSQPQHF.

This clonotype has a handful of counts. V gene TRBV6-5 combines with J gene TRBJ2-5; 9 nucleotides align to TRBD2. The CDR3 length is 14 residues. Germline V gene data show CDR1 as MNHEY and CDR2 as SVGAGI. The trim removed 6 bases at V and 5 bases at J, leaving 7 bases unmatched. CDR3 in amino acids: CASSPGTSWETQYF. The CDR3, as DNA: TGTGCCAGCAGCCCCGGGACTAGCTGGGAGACCCAGTACTTC.

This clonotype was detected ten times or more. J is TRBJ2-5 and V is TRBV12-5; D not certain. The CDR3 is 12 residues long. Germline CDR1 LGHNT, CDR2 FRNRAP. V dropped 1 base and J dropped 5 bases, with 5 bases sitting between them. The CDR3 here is CASGLEHETQYF. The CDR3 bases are TGTGCTAGTGGTTTGGAACACGAGACCCAGTACTTC. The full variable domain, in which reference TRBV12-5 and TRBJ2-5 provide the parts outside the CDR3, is DARVTQTPRHKVTEMGQEVTMRCQPILGHNTVFWYRQTMMQGLELLAYFRNRAPLDDSGMPKDRFSAEMPDATLATLKIQPSEPRDSAVYFCASGLEHETQYFGPGTRLLVL.

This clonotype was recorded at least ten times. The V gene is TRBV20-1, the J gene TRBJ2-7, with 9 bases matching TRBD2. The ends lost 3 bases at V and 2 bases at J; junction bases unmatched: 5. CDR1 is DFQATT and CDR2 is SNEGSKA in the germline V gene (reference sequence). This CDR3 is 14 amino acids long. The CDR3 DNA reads TGCAGTGCTAGTTCGGGGACTAGCACCTACGAGCAGTACTTC. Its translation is CSASSGTSTYEQYF.

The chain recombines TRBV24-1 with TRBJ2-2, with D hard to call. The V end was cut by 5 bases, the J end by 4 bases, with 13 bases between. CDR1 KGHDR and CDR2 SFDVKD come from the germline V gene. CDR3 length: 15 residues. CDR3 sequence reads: CATSAGPPTTGELFF. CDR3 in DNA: TGTGCCACCAGTGCTGGGCCCCCAACCACCGGGGAGCTGTTTTTT.

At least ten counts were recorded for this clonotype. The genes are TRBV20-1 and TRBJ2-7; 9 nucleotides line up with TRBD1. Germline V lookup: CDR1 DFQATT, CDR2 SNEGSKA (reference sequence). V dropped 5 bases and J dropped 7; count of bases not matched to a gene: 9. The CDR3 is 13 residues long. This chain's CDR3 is CSADSTGGGEQYF. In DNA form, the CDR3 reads TGCAGTGCTGACTCGACAGGGGGAGGAGAGCAGTACTTC.

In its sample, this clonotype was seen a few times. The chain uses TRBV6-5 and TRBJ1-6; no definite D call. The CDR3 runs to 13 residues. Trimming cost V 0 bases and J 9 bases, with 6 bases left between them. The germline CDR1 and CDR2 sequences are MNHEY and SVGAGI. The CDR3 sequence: CASSYSRSSPLHF. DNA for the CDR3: TGTGCCAGCAGTTACTCCCGCAGTTCACCCCTCCACTTT.

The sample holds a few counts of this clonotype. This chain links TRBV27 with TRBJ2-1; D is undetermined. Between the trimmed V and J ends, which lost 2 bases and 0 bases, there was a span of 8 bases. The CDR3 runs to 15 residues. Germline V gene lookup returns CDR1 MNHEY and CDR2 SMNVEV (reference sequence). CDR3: CASSLGFTSYNEQFF. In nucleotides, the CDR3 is TGTGCCAGCAGTTTAGGGTTCACCTCCTACAATGAGCAGTTCTTC.

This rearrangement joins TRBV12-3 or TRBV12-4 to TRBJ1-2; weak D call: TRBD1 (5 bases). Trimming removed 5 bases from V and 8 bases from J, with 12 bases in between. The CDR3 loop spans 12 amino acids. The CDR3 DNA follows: TGTGCCAGCAGTCAGGGAAATTCGGGCTACACCTTC. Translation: CASSQGNSGYTF.

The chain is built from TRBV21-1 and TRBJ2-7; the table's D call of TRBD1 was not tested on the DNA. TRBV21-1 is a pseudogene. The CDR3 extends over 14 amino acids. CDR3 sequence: CASSRRDGAYEQYF. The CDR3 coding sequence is TGTGCCAGCAGTCGCCGGGACGGCGCCTACGAGCAGTACTTC.

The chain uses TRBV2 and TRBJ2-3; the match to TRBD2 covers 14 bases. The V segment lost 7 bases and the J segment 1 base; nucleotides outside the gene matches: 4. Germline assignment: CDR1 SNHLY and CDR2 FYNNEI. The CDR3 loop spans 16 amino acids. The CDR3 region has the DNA TGTGCCAGCACCCTGGGACTAGCGGGAGGCACAGATACGCAGTATTTT. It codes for CASTLGLAGGTDTQYF.

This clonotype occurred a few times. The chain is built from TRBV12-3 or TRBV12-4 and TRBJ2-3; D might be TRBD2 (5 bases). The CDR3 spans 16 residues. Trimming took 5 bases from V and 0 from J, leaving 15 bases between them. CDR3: CASSPGLLISTDTQYF. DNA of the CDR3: TGTGCCAGCAGTCCTGGACTCCTTATTAGCACAGATACGCAGTATTTT.

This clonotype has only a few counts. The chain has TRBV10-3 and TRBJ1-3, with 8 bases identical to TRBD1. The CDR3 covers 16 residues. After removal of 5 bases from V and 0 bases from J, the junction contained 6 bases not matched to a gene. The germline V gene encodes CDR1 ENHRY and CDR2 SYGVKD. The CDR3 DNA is TGTGCCATCAGTACCCCCGGGACAGGCTCTGGAAACACCATATATTTT. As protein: CAISTPGTGSGNTIYF.